These T cell receptor beta chains were read from a single sample in a study of technical replicates of blood from several donors. TCRdb keeps only in-frame clones here, not all; method: immunoSEQ multiplex PCR. The table lists under 90,000 clones, around 94% of them singletons. Source material: T cells isolated from PBMCs. These receptors were taken from a human donor in good health. Both conserved end residues are part of each CDR3. The D gene is left open where the match is weak. Expanded clones get a size class; other rows say once, few or many, or leave the size out.

d_call	v_call	j_call	clone_size	cdr3_aa	cdr3_nt
NA	TRBV14	TRBJ1-2	NA	CASSPYGMGAQSAIYGYTF	TGTGCCAGCAGCCCCTACGGGATGGGGGCTCAATCTGCTATCTATGGCTACACCTTC
TRBD2	TRBV2	TRBJ2-1	NA	CASRKGTSGRFYNEQFF	TGTGCCAGCAGGAAGGGAACTAGCGGGAGGTTCTACAATGAGCAGTTCTTC
NA	TRBV6-6	TRBJ1-2	once	CASSAGDYGYTF	TGTGCCAGCAGTGCGGGTGACTATGGCTACACCTTC
TRBD2	TRBV7-2	TRBJ2-1	NA	CASSLSGSGLVNEQFF	TGTGCCAGCAGCTTAAGCGGGAGTGGTCTGGTCAATGAGCAGTTCTTC
NA	TRBV5-6	TRBJ2-1	once	CASTLPGHPGGTDYNEQFF	TGTGCCAGCACCCTTCCGGGCCACCCGGGCGGGACAGATTACAATGAGCAGTTCTTC
TRBD1	TRBV19	TRBJ2-3	NA	CASTVQGAGTDTQYF	TGTGCCAGTACTGTACAGGGGGCCGGCACAGATACGCAGTATTTT
TRBD1	TRBV6-1	TRBJ2-3	NA	CASRGGSDTQYF	TGTGCCAGCAGAGGGGGCTCAGATACGCAGTATTTT
NA	TRBV5-1	TRBJ1-1	NA	CASSSGRINTEAFF	TGCGCCAGCAGCTCGGGGAGGATTAACACTGAAGCTTTCTTT
NA	TRBV4-2	TRBJ2-5	NA	CASSQSYVGLLETQYF	TGTGCCAGCAGCCAATCCTACGTTGGACTATTGGAGACCCAGTACTTC
TRBD2	TRBV11-2	TRBJ2-7	NA	CASRRLAGRTSYEQYF	TGTGCCAGCCGTAGGCTAGCGGGAAGAACCAGCTACGAGCAGTACTTC
NA	TRBV7-8	TRBJ1-2	NA	CASSLTQGFYGYTF	TGTGCCAGCAGCCTTACTCAGGGCTTCTATGGCTACACCTTC
TRBD2	TRBV5-4	TRBJ2-7	NA	CASSSQAGARSYEQYF	TGTGCCAGCAGCTCGCAAGCGGGAGCACGATCCTACGAGCAGTACTTC
NA	TRBV7-7	TRBJ1-2	NA	CASSLARRRAYYGYTF	TGTGCCAGCAGCTTAGCGAGGCGCAGGGCCTACTATGGCTACACCTTC
NA	TRBV5-1	TRBJ1-1	NA	CASSLSSENTEAFF	TGCGCCAGCAGCTTGTCTTCAGAGAACACTGAAGCTTTCTTT
TRBD2	TRBV10-1	TRBJ2-5	NA	CASSLAGAETQYF	TGCGCCAGCAGTTTAGCGGGAGCGGAGACCCAGTACTTC
TRBD1	TRBV19	TRBJ1-2	NA	CASSTQGIYGYTF	TGTGCCAGTAGTACACAGGGGATCTATGGCTACACCTTC
NA	TRBV5-1	TRBJ2-2	NA	CASSLDPGQTFTTGELFF	TGCGCCAGCAGCTTGGATCCTGGACAGACATTCACCACCGGGGAGCTGTTTTTT
NA	TRBV2	TRBJ1-3	NA	CASRNQESGNTIYF	TGTGCCAGCAGAAACCAGGAATCTGGAAACACCATATATTTT
NA	TRBV6-5	TRBJ2-3	NA	CASRKMRDFTDTQYF	TGTGCCAGCAGGAAAATGAGGGATTTCACAGATACGCAGTATTTT
NA	TRBV25-1	TRBJ2-5	NA	CASSEYSSSPLAQYF	TGTGCCAGCAGTGAATATTCCAGTTCCCCGTTGGCCCAGTACTTC
NA	TRBV2	TRBJ1-2	NA	CAGKQGTNYGYTF	TGTGCCGGAAAACAGGGAACTAACTATGGCTACACCTTC
NA	TRBV19	TRBJ1-1	NA	CASSIKSGSAEAFF	TGTGCCAGTAGTATAAAGTCCGGGTCGGCTGAAGCTTTCTTT
NA	TRBV5-1	TRBJ2-1	NA	CASSPLEGDSYNEQFF	TGCGCCAGCAGCCCCCTTGAGGGGGACTCCTACAATGAGCAGTTCTTC
TRBD1	TRBV28	TRBJ1-2	NA	CASSSPGQGSTGYTF	TGTGCCAGCAGTTCACCGGGACAGGGTTCCACTGGCTACACCTTC